The 17 T cell receptor beta chains below all came from one sample that was sequenced in a study of blood T cell repertoires in COVID-19. TCRdb's table, derived via immunoSEQ multiplex PCR, lists solely in-frame clones and lacks some. The data show under 250,000 clones, roughly 80% seen once. Material for sequencing was PBMCs or T cells enriched from blood (not recorded which). These receptors all stem from a woman aged 40 to 50 who had been exposed to COVID-19.

V is TRBV5-1 and J is TRBJ1-5, with 12 bases identical to TRBD1. V shed 4 bases, J shed 1 base, and the junction held 9 bases outside the gene matches. The germline V gene has CDR1 SGHRS and CDR2 YFSETQ. The CDR3 extends over 18 amino acids. CDR3: CASSPGTGGAGSNQPQHF. DNA for the CDR3: TGCGCCAGCAGCCCCGGGACAGGGGGCGCCGGAAGCAATCAGCCCCAGCATTTT.

This chain uses TRBV1 with TRBJ2-7; the table gives TRBD1 as D, unverified against the DNA. TRBV1 is reported as a pseudogene. The CDR3 runs to 11 residues. CDR3 sequence (DNA): TGCACCAGCAGGAAGCAGGACGAGCAGTACTTC. Amino acid sequence: CTSRKQDEQYF.

The V call is TRBV6-5, the J call TRBJ1-5; no clear D gene. Germline assignment: CDR1 MNHEY and CDR2 SVGAGI. Trimming cost V 3 bases and J 0 bases, with 3 bases left between them. This CDR3 region has 13 residues. The CDR3 bases are TGTGCCAGCAGTTATAATAGCAATCAGCCCCAGCATTTT. Translated, it gives CASSYNSNQPQHF.

J is TRBJ2-7 and V is TRBV10-3; TRBD1 matches at 9 bases. The CDR3 covers 17 residues. From germline, CDR1 is ENHRY and CDR2 SYGVKD. V shed 3 bases and J 3 bases; nucleotides not matched to a gene: 12. The CDR3 loop is CAISDRVGTGKVYEQYF. The DNA of the CDR3 is TGTGCCATCAGTGATAGAGTTGGGACAGGGAAGGTCTACGAGCAGTACTTC.

This clone occurred once. The chain carries TRBV6-5 and TRBJ2-4; D may be TRBD2 (5 bases). The germline gives CDR1 MNHEY, CDR2 SVGAGI. The CDR3 is 14 residues long. Trimming left V 7 bases short and J 1 base short, with 11 bases between. As DNA, the CDR3 is TGTGCCAGCATCGGGGTGTCGGCCAAAAACATTCAGTACTTC. It yields the protein CASIGVSAKNIQYF.

This sequence joins TRBV28 and TRBJ2-5; D possibly corresponds to TRBD1 (5 bases). The length of the CDR3 is 13 residues. Germline V CDR1 and CDR2: MDHEN, SYDVKM. With 4 bases removed from V and 0 bases from J, the gap between germline ends came to 6 bases. DNA of the CDR3: TGTGCCAGCAGTTCAGGGTACCAAGAGACCCAGTACTTC. Residues: CASSSGYQETQYF. The entire variable domain, with the rest obtained from reference TRBV28 and TRBJ2-5, is as follows: DVKVTQSSRYLVKRTGEKVFLECVQDMDHENMFWYRQDPGLGLRLIYFSYDVKMKEKGDIPEGYSVSREKKERFSLILESASTNQTSMYLCASSSGYQETQYFGPGTRLLVL.

The chain joins TRBV30 to TRBJ1-2, with TRBD1 as a possible D gene (6 bases). V lost 4 bases and J 7 bases, leaving 13 bases between the germline ends. Germline V CDR1 and CDR2: GTSNPN, SVGIG (reference sequence). This CDR3 has 12 residues. CDR3 region: CAWISGGFGYTF. CDR3 bases: TGTGCCTGGATTTCGGGGGGCTTTGGCTACACCTTC.

The CDR3 spells CASSPGLETGELFF. CDR3 DNA: TGTGCCAGCAGCCCGGGACTAGAGACCGGGGAGCTGTTTTTT. V is TRBV5-4 and J is TRBJ2-2; 8 nucleotides agree with TRBD2. This CDR3 region has 14 residues. Germline CDR1 is SGHNT and CDR2 is YYREEE (reference sequence). V gave up 4 bases and J gave up 5 bases; unmatched junction bases: 4.

The chain couples TRBV4-3 to TRBJ1-1; 8 nucleotides agree with TRBD1. J was trimmed by 6 bases and V by 4 bases; bases with no gene match: 10. The germline V gene encodes CDR1 LGHNA and CDR2 YSLEER. The CDR3 runs 15 residues. CDR3 in amino acids: CASSRWTGRTAEAFF. The CDR3 coding sequence is TGCGCCAGCAGCCGTTGGACAGGGCGAACGGCTGAAGCTTTCTTT.

The gene calls are TRBV6-5 and TRBJ1-4; D not resolved. The V end lost 6 bases, the J end lost 10 bases, and 12 bases lay between the germline ends. This CDR3 has 12 amino acids. Germline V gene lookup returns CDR1 MNHEY and CDR2 SVGAGI. The CDR3 nucleotides are TGTGCCAGCAGCTCCGGACGGGGAAAACTGTTTTTT. Translating it yields CASSSGRGKLFF.

CDR3 coding DNA: TGTGCCAGTAGTATAGGCCGGACAGGGGGATGGACTGAAGCTTTCTTT. Translation gives CASSIGRTGGWTEAFF. The V gene is TRBV19, the J gene TRBJ1-1; 10 bases map to TRBD1. Germline lookup yields CDR1 LNHDA and CDR2 SQIVND (reference sequence). V trimming: 1 base; J trimming: 5 bases; junction bases outside the gene matches: 7. CDR3 length: 16 amino acids.

The chain uses TRBV7-3 and TRBJ1-3, with D possibly TRBD1 on 5 matching bases. Germline-derived CDR1 and CDR2 are SGHTA and FQGTGA. There are 16 residues in the CDR3. Trimming pared 0 bases from V and 1 base from J, leaving 10 bases between. In DNA, the CDR3 is TGTGCCAGCAGCTTAACTGGCGGGACTTCTGGAAACACCATATATTTT. Amino acids: CASSLTGGTSGNTIYF.

This clone was counted a few times. The chain has TRBV19 and TRBJ2-1, with 14 positions matching TRBD2. Germline V gene lookup returns CDR1 LNHDA and CDR2 SQIVND (reference sequence). V was pared by 11 bases and J by 6 bases, with 3 bases of the junction left unmatched. The CDR3 runs to 13 residues. The CDR3, as DNA: TGTGCCTCCGGACTAGCGGGGGGCAATGAGCAGTTCTTC. Translation gives CASGLAGGNEQFF.

This clone was detected only once. CDR3 in amino acids: CASSLGDTWEQYF. The DNA for the CDR3 is TGTGCCAGCAGCTTAGGGGACACCTGGGAGCAGTACTTC. This sequence joins TRBV11-3 and TRBJ2-7; a possible D gene is TRBD1 (6 bases). The CDR3 is 13 amino acids. V lost 1 base and J 7 bases, leaving 11 bases between the germline ends. Germline V gives CDR1 SGHNT, CDR2 YENEEA.

The chain carries TRBV2 and TRBJ1-2; D is unresolved. Trimming removed 3 bases at V and 8 bases at J, with 13 bases between. Per the germline V gene, CDR1 is SNHLY and CDR2 is FYNNEI. The CDR3 runs to 13 residues. CDR3 loop: CASSEAAQEGYTF. CDR3 nucleotide sequence: TGTGCCAGCAGTGAGGCAGCCCAGGAAGGCTACACCTTC. The full variable domain, with the rest looked up from reference TRBV2 and TRBJ1-2, is EPEVTQTPSHQVTQMGQEVILRCVPISNHLYFYWYRQILGQKVEFLVSFYNNEISEKSEIFDDQFSVERPDGSNFTLKIRSTKLEDSAMYFCASSEAAQEGYTFGSGTRLTVV.

This chain uses TRBV3-1 (or the pseudogene TRBV3-2) with TRBJ2-5, with 15 bases aligning to TRBD2. This CDR3 is 18 amino acids long. J was trimmed by 5 bases and V by 4 bases; bases with no gene match: 11. Germline V CDR1 and CDR2: LGHDT, YNNKEL (reference sequence). The CDR3 nucleotides read TGTGCCAGCAGCCTGGGACTAGCGGGGGGCATAGACGTGGAGACCCAGTACTTC. Its translation is CASSLGLAGGIDVETQYF.

The rearrangement uses TRBV7-2 and TRBJ1-1; D remains unclear. Trimming pared 5 bases from V and 3 bases from J, leaving 19 bases between. The CDR3 has 16 amino acids. CDR1 and CDR2 (germline): SGHTA, FQGNSA. CDR3 region: CASSLTFGGRHTEAFF. CDR3 nucleotide sequence: TGTGCCAGCAGCCTAACGTTTGGCGGGCGGCACACTGAAGCTTTCTTT.